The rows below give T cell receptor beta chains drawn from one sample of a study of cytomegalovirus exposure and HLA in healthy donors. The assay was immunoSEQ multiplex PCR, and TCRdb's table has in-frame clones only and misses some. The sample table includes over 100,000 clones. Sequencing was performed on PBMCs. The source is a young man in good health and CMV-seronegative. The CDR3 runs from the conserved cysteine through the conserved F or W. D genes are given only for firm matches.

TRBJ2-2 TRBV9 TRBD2 CASSELADNTGELFF TGTGCCAGCAGCGAACTAGCGGATAACACCGGGGAGCTGTTTTTT
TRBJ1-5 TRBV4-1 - CASSQGQELYSNQPQHF TGCGCCAGCAGCCAAGGACAGGAACTTTATAGCAATCAGCCCCAGCATTTT
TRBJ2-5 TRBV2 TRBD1 CASRTGAQETQYF TGTGCCAGTCGGACAGGGGCCCAAGAGACCCAGTACTTC
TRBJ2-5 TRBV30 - CAWKPPGWEETQYF TGTGCCTGGAAACCTCCAGGGTGGGAAGAGACCCAGTACTTC
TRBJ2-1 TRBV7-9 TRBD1 CASSERTGLYNEQFF TGTGCCAGCAGTGAACGGACAGGACTCTACAATGAGCAGTTCTTC
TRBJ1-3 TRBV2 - CASEGYGNTIYF TGTGCCAGTGAGGGATATGGAAACACCATATATTTT
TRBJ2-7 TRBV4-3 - CASSQLLVASSEQYF TGCGCCAGCAGCCAACTCTTAGTAGCTAGTTCTGAGCAGTACTTC
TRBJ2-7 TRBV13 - CASSFGPPGGFYEQYF TGTGCCAGCAGCTTCGGTCCGCCAGGTGGGTTCTACGAGCAGTACTTC
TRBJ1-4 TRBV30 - CAWLTEDEKLFF TGTGCCTGGTTGACAGAGGATGAAAAACTGTTTTTT
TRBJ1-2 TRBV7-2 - CASSPGGSYGYTF TGTGCCAGCAGCCCGGGGGGGTCCTATGGCTACACCTTC
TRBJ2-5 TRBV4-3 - CASSQGQRETQYF TGCGCCAGCAGCCAAGGCCAGCGAGAGACCCAGTACTTC
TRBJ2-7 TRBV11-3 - CASSLETGSSYEQYF TGTGCCAGCAGCTTAGAAACAGGGAGCTCCTACGAGCAGTACTTC
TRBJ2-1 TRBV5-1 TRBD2 CASSSTTGTSVTEQFF TGCGCCAGCAGCTCAACCACCGGGACTAGCGTCACTGAGCAGTTCTTC
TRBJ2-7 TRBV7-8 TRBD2 CASSPRGRVPPSHEQYF TGTGCCAGCAGCCCCCGGGGGAGGGTACCCCCCTCCCACGAGCAGTACTTC
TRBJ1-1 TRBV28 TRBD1 CASSAAHRGLMNTEAFF TGTGCCAGCAGTGCCGCGCACAGGGGGCTGATGAACACTGAAGCTTTCTTT
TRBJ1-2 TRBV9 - CASSVDSGFYYGYTF TGTGCCAGCAGCGTAGATTCAGGTTTTTACTATGGCTACACCTTC
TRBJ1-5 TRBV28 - CASLVQGSGPQHF TGTGCCAGCCTTGTACAGGGCTCAGGGCCCCAGCATTTT
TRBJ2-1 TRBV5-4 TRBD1 CASKSGTDFTEQFF TGTGCCAGCAAATCCGGGACAGACTTCACTGAGCAGTTCTTC
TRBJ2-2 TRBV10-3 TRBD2 CAISQREGGELFF TGTGCCATCAGCCAGCGGGAGGGTGGGGAGCTGTTTTTT
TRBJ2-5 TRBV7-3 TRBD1 CASSRGQGETQYF TGTGCCAGCAGCCGCGGACAGGGAGAGACCCAGTACTTC